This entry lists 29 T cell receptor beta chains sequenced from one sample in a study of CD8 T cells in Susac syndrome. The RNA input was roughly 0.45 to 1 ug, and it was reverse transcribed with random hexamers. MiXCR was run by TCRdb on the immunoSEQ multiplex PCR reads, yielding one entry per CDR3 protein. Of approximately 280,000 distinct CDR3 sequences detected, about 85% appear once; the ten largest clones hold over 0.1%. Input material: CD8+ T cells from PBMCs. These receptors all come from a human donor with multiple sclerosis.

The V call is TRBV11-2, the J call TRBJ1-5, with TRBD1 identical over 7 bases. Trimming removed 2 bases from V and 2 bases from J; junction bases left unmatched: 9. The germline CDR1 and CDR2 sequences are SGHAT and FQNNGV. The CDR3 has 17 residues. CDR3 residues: CASSLTPNRGRNQPQHF. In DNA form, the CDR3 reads TGTGCCAGCAGCTTAACTCCCAACAGGGGTCGCAATCAGCCCCAGCATTTT. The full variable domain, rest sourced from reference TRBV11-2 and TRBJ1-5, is EAGVAQSPRYKIIEKRQSVAFWCNPISGHATLYWYQQILGQGPKLLIQFQNNGVVDDSQLPKDRFSAERLKGVDSTLKIQPAKLEDSAVYLCASSLTPNRGRNQPQHFGDGTRLSIL.

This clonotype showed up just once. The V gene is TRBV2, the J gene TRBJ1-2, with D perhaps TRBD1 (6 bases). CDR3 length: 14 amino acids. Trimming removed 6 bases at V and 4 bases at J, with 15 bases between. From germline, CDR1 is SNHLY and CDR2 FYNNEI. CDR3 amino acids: CASRMTGLFYGYTF. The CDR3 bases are TGTGCCAGCAGAATGACAGGACTGTTCTATGGCTACACCTTC.

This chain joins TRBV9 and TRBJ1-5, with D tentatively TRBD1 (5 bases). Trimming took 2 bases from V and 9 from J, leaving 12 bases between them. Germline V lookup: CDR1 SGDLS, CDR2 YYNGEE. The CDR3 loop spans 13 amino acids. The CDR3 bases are TGTGCCAGCAGCGTTCGGGGGACCCGGCCCCAGCATTTT. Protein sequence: CASSVRGTRPQHF.

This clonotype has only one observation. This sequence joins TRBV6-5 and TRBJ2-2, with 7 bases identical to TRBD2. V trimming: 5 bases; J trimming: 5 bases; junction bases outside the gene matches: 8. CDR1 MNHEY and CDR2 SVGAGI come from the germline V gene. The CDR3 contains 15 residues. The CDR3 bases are TGTGCCAGCAGTATCGGGACTATATCAACCGGGGAGCTGTTTTTT. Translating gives CASSIGTISTGELFF.

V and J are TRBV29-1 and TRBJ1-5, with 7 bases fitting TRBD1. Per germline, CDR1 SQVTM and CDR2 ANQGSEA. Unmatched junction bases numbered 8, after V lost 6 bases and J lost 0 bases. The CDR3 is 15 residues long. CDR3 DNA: TGCAGCGTGGTTGACAGGGCTGATAGCAATCAGCCCCAGCATTTT. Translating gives CSVVDRADSNQPQHF.

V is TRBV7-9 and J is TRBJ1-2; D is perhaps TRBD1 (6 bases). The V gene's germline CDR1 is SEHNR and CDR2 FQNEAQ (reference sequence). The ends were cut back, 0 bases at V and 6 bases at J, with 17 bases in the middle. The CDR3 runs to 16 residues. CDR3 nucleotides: TGTGCCAGCAGCTTAGCGCGCCGCAGGGGAGACGATGGCTACACCTTC. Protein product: CASSLARRRGDDGYTF.

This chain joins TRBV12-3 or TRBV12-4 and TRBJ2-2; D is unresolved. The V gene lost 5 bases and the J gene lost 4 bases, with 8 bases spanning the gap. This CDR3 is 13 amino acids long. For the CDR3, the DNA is TGTGCCAGCAGTAGCACTCGCACCGGGGAGCTGTTTTTT. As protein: CASSSTRTGELFF.

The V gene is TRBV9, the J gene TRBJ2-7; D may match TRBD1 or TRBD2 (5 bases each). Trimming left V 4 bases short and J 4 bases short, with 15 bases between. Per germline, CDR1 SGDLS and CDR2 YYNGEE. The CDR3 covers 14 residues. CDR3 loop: CASSPGTQPYEQYF. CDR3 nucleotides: TGTGCCAGCAGCCCCGGGACCCAACCGTACGAGCAGTACTTC. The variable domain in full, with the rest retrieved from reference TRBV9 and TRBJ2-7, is DSGVTQTPKHLITATGQRVTLRCSPRSGDLSVYWYQQSLDQGLQFLIQYYNGEERAKGNILERFSAQQFPDLHSELNLSSLELGDSALYFCASSPGTQPYEQYFGPGTRLTVT.

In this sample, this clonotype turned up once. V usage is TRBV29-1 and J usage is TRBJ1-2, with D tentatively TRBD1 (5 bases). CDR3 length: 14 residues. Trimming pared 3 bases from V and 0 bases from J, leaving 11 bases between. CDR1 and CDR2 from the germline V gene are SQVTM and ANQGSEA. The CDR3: CSVEGDGSNYGYTF. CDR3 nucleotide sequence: TGCAGCGTTGAGGGGGACGGATCTAACTATGGCTACACCTTC.

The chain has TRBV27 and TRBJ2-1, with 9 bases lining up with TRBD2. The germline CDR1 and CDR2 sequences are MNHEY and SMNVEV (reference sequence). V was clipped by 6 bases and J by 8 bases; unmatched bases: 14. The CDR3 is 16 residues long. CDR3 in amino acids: CASSWVDAGGPHEQFF. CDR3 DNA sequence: TGTGCCAGCAGCTGGGTCGACGCGGGAGGGCCCCATGAGCAGTTCTTC.

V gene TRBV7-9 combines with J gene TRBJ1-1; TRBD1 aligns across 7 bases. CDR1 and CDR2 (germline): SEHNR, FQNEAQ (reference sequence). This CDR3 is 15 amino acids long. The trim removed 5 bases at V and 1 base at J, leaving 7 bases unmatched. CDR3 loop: CASSPGRTGNTEAFF. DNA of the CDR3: TGTGCCAGCAGCCCGGGCAGGACAGGGAACACTGAAGCTTTCTTT.

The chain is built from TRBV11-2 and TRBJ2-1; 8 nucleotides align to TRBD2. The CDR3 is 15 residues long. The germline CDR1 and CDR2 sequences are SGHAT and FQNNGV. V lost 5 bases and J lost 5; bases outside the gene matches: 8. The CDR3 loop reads CASSVSGTNHNEQFF. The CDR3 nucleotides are TGTGCCAGCAGCGTTAGCGGGACTAACCACAATGAGCAGTTCTTC.

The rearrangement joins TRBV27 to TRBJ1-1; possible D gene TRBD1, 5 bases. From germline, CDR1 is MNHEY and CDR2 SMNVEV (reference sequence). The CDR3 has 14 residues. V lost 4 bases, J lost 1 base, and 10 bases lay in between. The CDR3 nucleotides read TGTGCCAGCAGTTGGGGCAACCAGAACACTGAAGCTTTCTTT. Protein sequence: CASSWGNQNTEAFF.

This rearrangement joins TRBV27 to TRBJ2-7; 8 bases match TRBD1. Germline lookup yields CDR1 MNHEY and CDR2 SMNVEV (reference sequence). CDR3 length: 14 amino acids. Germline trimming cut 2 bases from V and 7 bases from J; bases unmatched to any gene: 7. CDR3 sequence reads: CASSLTDRVGEQYF. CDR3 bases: TGTGCCAGCAGTTTAACGGACAGGGTAGGGGAGCAGTACTTC.

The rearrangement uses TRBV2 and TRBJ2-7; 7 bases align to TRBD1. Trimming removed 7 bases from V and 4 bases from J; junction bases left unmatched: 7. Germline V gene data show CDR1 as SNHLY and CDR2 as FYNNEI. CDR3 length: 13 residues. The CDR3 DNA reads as TGTGCCAGCACTCAGGGGGAAGGTTACGAGCAGTACTTC. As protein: CASTQGEGYEQYF.

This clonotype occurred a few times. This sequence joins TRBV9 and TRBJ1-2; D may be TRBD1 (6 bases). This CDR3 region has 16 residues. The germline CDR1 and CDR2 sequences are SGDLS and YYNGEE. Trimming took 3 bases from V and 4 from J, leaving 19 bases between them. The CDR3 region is CASSEADRSIRYGYTF. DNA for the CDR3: TGTGCCAGCAGCGAGGCGGACAGAAGTATTCGCTATGGCTACACCTTC.

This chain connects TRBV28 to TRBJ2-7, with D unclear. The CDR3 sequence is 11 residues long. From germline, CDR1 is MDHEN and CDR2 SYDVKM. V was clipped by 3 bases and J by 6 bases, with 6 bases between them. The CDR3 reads CASSFSLEQYF. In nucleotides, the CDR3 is TGTGCCAGCAGTTTCAGTCTCGAGCAGTACTTC.

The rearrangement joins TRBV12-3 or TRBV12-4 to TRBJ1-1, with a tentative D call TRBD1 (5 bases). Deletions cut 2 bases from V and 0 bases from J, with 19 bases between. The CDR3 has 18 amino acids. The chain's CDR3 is CASSLMDTVLNMNTEAFF. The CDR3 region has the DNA TGTGCCAGCAGTTTAATGGACACTGTTTTAAACATGAACACTGAAGCTTTCTTT.

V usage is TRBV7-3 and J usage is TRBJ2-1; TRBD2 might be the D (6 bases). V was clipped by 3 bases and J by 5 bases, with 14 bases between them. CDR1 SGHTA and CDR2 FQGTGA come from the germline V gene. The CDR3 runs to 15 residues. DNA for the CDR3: TGTGCCAGCAGCTTGCCCGGGACTGGGCACAATGAGCAGTTCTTC. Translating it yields CASSLPGTGHNEQFF. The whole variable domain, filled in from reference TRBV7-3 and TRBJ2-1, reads GAGVSQTPSNKVTEKGKYVELRCDPISGHTALYWYRQSLGQGPEFLIYFQGTGAADDSGLPNDRFFAVRPEGSVSTLKIQRTERGDSAVYLCASSLPGTGHNEQFFGPGTRLTVL.

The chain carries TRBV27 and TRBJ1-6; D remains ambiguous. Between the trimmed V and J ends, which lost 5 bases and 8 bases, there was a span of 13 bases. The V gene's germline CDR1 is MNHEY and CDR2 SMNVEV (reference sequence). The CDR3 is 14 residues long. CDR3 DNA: TGTGCCAGCAGTCACCCCTGGGAGGATTCACCCCTCCACTTT. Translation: CASSHPWEDSPLHF.

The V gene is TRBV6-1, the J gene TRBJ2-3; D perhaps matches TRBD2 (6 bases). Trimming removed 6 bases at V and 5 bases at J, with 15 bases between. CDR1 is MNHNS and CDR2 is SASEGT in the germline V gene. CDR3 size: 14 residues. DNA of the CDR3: TGTGCCAGCAGGTCACGTCGGGAGTTAGATACGCAGTATTTT. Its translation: CASRSRRELDTQYF.

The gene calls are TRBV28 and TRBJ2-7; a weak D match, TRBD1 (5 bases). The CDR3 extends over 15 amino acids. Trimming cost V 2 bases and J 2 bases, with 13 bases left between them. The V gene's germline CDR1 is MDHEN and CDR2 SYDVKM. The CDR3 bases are TGTGCCAGCAGTTTACCCAGCAGGGCCCCCTACGAGCAGTACTTC. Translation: CASSLPSRAPYEQYF.

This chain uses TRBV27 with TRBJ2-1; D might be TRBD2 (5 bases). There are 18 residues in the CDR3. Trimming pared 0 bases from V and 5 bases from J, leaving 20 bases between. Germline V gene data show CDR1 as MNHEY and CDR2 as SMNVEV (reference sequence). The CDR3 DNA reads TGTGCCAGCAGTTTATCAAGCCAAATCCGGAGGAACGACAATGAGCAGTTCTTC. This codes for CASSLSSQIRRNDNEQFF.

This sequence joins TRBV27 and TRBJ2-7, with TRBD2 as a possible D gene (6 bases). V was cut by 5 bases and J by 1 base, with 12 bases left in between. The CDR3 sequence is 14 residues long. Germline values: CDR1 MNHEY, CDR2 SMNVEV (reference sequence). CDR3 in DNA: TGTGCCAGCAGTCCCCGGGACTGGTCCTACGAGCAGTACTTC. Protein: CASSPRDWSYEQYF.

The CDR3 nucleotides read TGTGCCAGCAGCCAAGACGTCCAGGGCACCCCGACCCAGTACTTC. It translates to CASSQDVQGTPTQYF. This chain links TRBV3-1 with TRBJ2-5; D might be TRBD1 (5 bases). Trimming stripped 0 bases from V and 7 bases from J, with 15 bases between. The CDR3 sequence is 15 residues long. CDR1 and CDR2 (germline): LGHDT, YNNKEL (reference sequence).

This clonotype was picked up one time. Written as DNA, the CDR3 is TGCAGTACTATACAGGGGGAATCGAGCACAGATACGCAGTATTTT. Translation gives CSTIQGESSTDTQYF. The V gene is TRBV20-1, the J gene TRBJ2-3, with 8 bases identical to TRBD1. J lost 0 bases, V lost 8 bases, and 10 bases had no gene match. This CDR3 is built from 15 residues. Germline CDR1 DFQATT, CDR2 SNEGSKA (reference sequence).

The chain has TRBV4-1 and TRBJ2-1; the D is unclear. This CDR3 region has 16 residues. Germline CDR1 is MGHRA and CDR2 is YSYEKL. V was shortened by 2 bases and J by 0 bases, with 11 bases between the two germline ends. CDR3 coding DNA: TGCGCCAGCAGCCAATATGGCTCGAACTCCTACAATGAGCAGTTCTTC. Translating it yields CASSQYGSNSYNEQFF.

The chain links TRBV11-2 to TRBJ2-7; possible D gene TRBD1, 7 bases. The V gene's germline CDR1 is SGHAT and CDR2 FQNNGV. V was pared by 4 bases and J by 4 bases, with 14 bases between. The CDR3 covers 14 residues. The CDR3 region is CASSYDREVYEQYF. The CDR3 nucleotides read TGTGCCAGCAGCTACGACAGGGAGGTATACGAGCAGTACTTC.

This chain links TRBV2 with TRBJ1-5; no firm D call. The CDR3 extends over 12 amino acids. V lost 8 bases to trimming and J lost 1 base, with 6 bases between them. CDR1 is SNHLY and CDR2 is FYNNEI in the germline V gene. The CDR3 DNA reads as TGTGCCAGCGGAGGGAGCAATCAGCCCCAGCATTTT. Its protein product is CASGGSNQPQHF.